This note documents a single T cell receptor beta chain sequence. Its target antigen remains unknown. No base quality values were provided; no much bigger clone lies one nucleotide off. Participants in the prospective study were aged about 18 to 95 years, lived in under 30 United States geographic areas, and enrolled through a virtual design. Cohort assignment in the prospective study relied on participant-reported clinical history from a screening survey and a study questionnaire. Each participant in the prospective study had whole blood, serum and a nasopharyngeal or oropharyngeal swab collected by mobile phlebotomists. Additional blood draws and questionnaires over an approximately two-month period could optionally be provided by prospective study participants. Before DNA extraction, prospective study blood samples were shipped either frozen or at room temperature. TCRbeta CDR3 regions were amplified from genomic DNA using the immunoSEQ Assay, a bias-controlled multiplex PCR. The study's own analysis went as follows. The number of nucleated cells in each sample was estimated from the amplification of reference gene primers within the assay. To quantify the absolute abundance of each unique TCRbeta CDR3 rearrangement, sequence reads were collapsed and filtered. For each sample, productive Simpson clonality was calculated by taking the square root of Simpson's diversity index across productive rearrangements. The immuneACCESS repertoire file appears here via TCRdb, limited to in-frame rearrangements. These files lack a portion of the clones; in checked studies, under half of the deficit traces to unresolved V genes, and the cause of the others is not known. V and J calls and clone size are given by that table; D and trimming were obtained from the DNA. Counted in this sample were about 210,000 clones; about 76% of them appeared once. The top ten constitute 8% to 9.5% of the sample.

V is shortened by 1 base, J by 6 bases, and the region joining them spans 13 bases. CDR1 and CDR2, per the germline V gene, are SGHTA and FQGNSA. From the cysteine through the phenylalanine, the CDR3 covers 14 amino acids. CDR3 DNA is the only sequence kept; it has 42 bases, read in frame from the first base. The data belong to a study of blood T cell repertoires in COVID-19 (dated by TCRdb to the early 2020s). Regarding the complete study: The collaborator samples originated in the United States, Italy and Spain and spanned the acute and convalescent phases of COVID-19. The prospective study material was composed of cDNA or gDNA derived from T cells, B-cell-depleted T cells, or PBMCs. Subjects who had been exposed to COVID-19, were actively infected with it, or had recovered from it provided the deeply sampled blood TCRbeta repertoires that made up the dataset. The repertoires were made available in a free public database intended to serve as a resource for research on the immune response to SARS-CoV-2. The samples were drawn from two sources: the first 160 participants of the ongoing ImmuneRACE study, and 1,000 to 1,500 subjects contributed by 6 global collaborators. A de-identified subject ID, COVID-19 status, age in years and sex were almost always included in the sample metadata. Where HLA class I and class II types were available, the types were taken from metadata supplied by the sample provider, not from assay-based typing.

What the authors observed across the whole study: Clinical and demographic metadata were provided uncurated, with the amount varying by source and participant.

Recombination joined TRBV7-2 with TRBJ2-7; no D segment can be confidently identified. This TCR was sampled from a woman aged 50 to 65 with acute COVID-19. The sample taken for sequencing was PBMCs or T cells enriched from blood (not recorded which). The CDR3 is CASSLGAGALEQYF. In nucleotide form, the sequence is TGTGCCAGCAGCTTAGGCGCAGGTGCCCTCGAGCAGTACTTC.